What follows are 10 T cell receptor beta chains derived from one specimen sequenced in a study of T cell changes during pregnancy in multiple sclerosis. Here immunoSEQ multiplex PCR was the method, and the copy in TCRdb shows in-frame clones only, minus some. The sample yields some 49,000 clones, around 93% seen once. The sequencing used CD8+ T cells from peripheral blood mononuclear cells, collected in the first trimester of pregnancy. Source of these receptors: a female donor with multiple sclerosis, enrolled in a pregnancy study.

The genes are TRBV30 and TRBJ1-3, with no clear D. Trimming removed 4 bases from V and 4 bases from J, with 8 bases in between. CDR3 size: 12 residues. The germline V gene has CDR1 GTSNPN and CDR2 SVGIG (reference sequence). DNA for the CDR3: TGTGCCTGGAAATTTCGGGGAAACACCATATATTTT. Translated: CAWKFRGNTIYF.

J is TRBJ2-3 and V is TRBV6-4; 8 bases are a match to TRBD2. Per the germline V gene, CDR1 is MRHNA and CDR2 is SNTAGT. The CDR3 loop spans 15 amino acids. V trimming: 4 bases; J trimming: 3 bases; junction bases outside the gene matches: 6. The CDR3 region is CASSAQREPTDTQYF. The CDR3 DNA reads TGTGCCAGCAGTGCCCAGCGGGAGCCTACAGATACGCAGTATTTT.

The V and J genes are TRBV7-7 and TRBJ2-7, with 9 bases identical to TRBD2. The CDR3 runs to 15 residues. CDR1 and CDR2 from the germline V gene are SSHAT and FNYEAQ (reference sequence). V trimming: 1 base; J trimming: 6 bases; junction bases outside the gene matches: 7. CDR3 in amino acids: CASSLDDSGSSEQYF. The CDR3 DNA reads as TGTGCCAGCAGCTTAGACGATAGCGGGAGCTCCGAGCAGTACTTC.

The gene calls are TRBV12-5 and TRBJ2-1, with D possibly being TRBD2 (6 bases). This CDR3 comprises 18 residues. The V end was cut by 1 base, the J end by 2 bases, with 18 bases between. CDR1 and CDR2 from the germline V gene are LGHNT and FRNRAP. CDR3 protein: CASGLGPFQGGAYNEQFF. CDR3 bases: TGTGCTAGTGGTTTGGGTCCGTTTCAGGGCGGGGCCTACAATGAGCAGTTCTTC. The variable domain in full, with the rest retrieved from reference TRBV12-5 and TRBJ2-1, is DARVTQTPRHKVTEMGQEVTMRCQPILGHNTVFWYRQTMMQGLELLAYFRNRAPLDDSGMPKDRFSAEMPDATLATLKIQPSEPRDSAVYFCASGLGPFQGGAYNEQFFGPGTRLTVL.

The chain uses TRBV28 and TRBJ2-7; D is uncertain. V lost 2 bases to trimming and J lost 2 bases, with 7 bases between them. The CDR3 has 13 amino acids. Germline lookup yields CDR1 MDHEN and CDR2 SYDVKM. The CDR3 here is CASSLAVAYEQYF. In DNA, the CDR3 is TGTGCCAGCAGTTTAGCGGTGGCCTACGAGCAGTACTTC.

The chain couples TRBV6-6 to TRBJ1-6; 8 bases map to TRBD1. The V and J ends lost 0 bases and 7 bases, in that order; junction bases with no gene match: 5. Germline loops: CDR1 MNHNY, CDR2 SVGAGI (reference sequence). This CDR3 has 16 residues. Here the CDR3 reads CASSYSTGVRNSPLHF. CDR3 nucleotide sequence: TGTGCCAGCAGTTACTCGACAGGGGTTAGGAATTCACCCCTCCACTTT.

V gene TRBV27 combines with J gene TRBJ2-7; possibly TRBD2 for D (5 bases). Germline CDR1 and CDR2: MNHEY and SMNVEV (reference sequence). Trimming removed 6 bases from V and 3 bases from J, with 18 bases in between. The CDR3 sequence is 15 residues long. CDR3 region: CASSRNPTLGYEQYF. The CDR3 region has the DNA TGTGCCAGCAGCCGCAATCCGACACTAGGCTACGAGCAGTACTTC.

The rearrangement uses TRBV2 and TRBJ1-4; the D is unclear. Germline V gene lookup returns CDR1 SNHLY and CDR2 FYNNEI. V lost 7 bases and J 7 bases, leaving 16 bases between the germline ends. The CDR3 spans 14 residues. The CDR3 region is CASKLEGWGEKLFF. The CDR3 DNA follows: TGTGCCAGCAAATTGGAGGGATGGGGTGAAAAACTGTTTTTT.

The chain recombines TRBV10-1 with TRBJ1-1; unclear D gene. V shed 4 bases and J shed 0 bases, with 6 bases lying between them. Germline CDR1 is WNHNN and CDR2 is SYGVQD (reference sequence). The CDR3 sequence is 13 residues long. This chain's CDR3 is CASSASVNTEAFF. CDR3 bases: TGCGCCAGCAGTGCGTCCGTGAACACTGAAGCTTTCTTT.

The chain is built from TRBV9 and TRBJ2-2; 10 positions match TRBD1. The germline V gene has CDR1 SGDLS and CDR2 YYNGEE. The CDR3 loop spans 15 amino acids. V lost 4 bases to trimming and J lost 4 bases; unmatched junction nucleotides: 4. Here the CDR3 reads CASSSGTGVTGELFF. DNA for the CDR3: TGTGCCAGCAGCTCCGGGACAGGGGTCACCGGGGAGCTGTTTTTT.